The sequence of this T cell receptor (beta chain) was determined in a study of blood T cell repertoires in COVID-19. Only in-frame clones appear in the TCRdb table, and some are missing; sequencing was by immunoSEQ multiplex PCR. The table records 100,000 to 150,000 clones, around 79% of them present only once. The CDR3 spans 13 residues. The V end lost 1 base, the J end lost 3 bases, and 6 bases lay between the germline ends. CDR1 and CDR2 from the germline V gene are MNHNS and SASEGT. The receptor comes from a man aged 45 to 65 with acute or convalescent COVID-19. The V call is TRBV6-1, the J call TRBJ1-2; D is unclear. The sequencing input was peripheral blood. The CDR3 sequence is CASSEVSYYGYTF. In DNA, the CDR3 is TGTGCCAGCAGTGAAGTATCGTACTATGGCTACACCTTC.